This T cell receptor beta chain stems from a study of B cell selection in AIRE deficiency. Study results and limitations: CDR3s were shorter in shared Treg sequences, reflecting few non-templated nucleotide insertions. Healthy donors alone shared about 32% of around 3,700 Treg sequences; patients alone approximately 9.1%. In TCRBV usage, CDR3 length and diversity, patient Tconv and Treg cells matched healthy donors.

Sorted regulatory T cells were CD4-positive, CD25-high and CD127-low or negative. Germline values: CDR1 SGHVS, CDR2 FQNEAQ. V was shortened by 1 base and J by 11 bases, with 22 bases between the two germline ends. The CDR3 runs to 16 residues. With regard to this clone: Its antigen is undetermined.

TCRdb's copy holds only in-frame clones and misses some; the assay was immunoSEQ multiplex PCR. The sample yields 20,000 to 25,000 clones, approximately 94% seen once. The J gene is TRBJ2-3, the V gene TRBV7-8; the D gene is possibly TRBD1 (6 bases). The sequence came from a human donor with AIRE deficiency. Sequencing was done on a sample of Tregs sorted from PBMCs. CDR3 region: CASSLEAHSTGIRQYF. CDR3 DNA: TGTGCCAGCAGCTTAGAGGCCCATTCTACAGGGATTCGGCAGTATTTT.